This record covers a single T cell receptor (beta chain). Its specificity is not known. This sample is part of a study of a mutant IDH1 vaccine in newly diagnosed glioma. Study-level information: Males made up 62.5% and females roughly 40% of treated patients, whose mean age was roughly 40 years. Before enrollment, the patients had been treated with radiotherapy alone, temozolomide alone, or both together. Most of them had received both. Scheduled at week 35, visit V12 preceded visit V13, held at week 47.

Indicated time point: week 35, safety follow-up. Vaccine doses each comprised 300 ug of mutant IDH1 20-mer peptide, with topical imiquimod. This CDR3 has 15 residues. The germline V gene encodes CDR1 MNHEY and CDR2 SVGAGI. V lost 6 bases and J lost 4; bases outside the gene matches: 12. Produced via immunoSEQ multiplex PCR; TCRdb's table is partial and in-frame only. The repertoire holds about 48,000 clones, with 70% to 85% as singletons. The chain joins TRBV6-5 to TRBJ2-7, with 7 bases identical to TRBD2. The input for sequencing was PBMCs, taken from a glioma patient whose treatment included an IDH1 peptide vaccine. The receptor was derived from a man aged 35-49 years with glioma. The CDR3 DNA is TGTGCCAGCAGCGCGGGACTATTTTCGAAGTACGAGCAGTACTTC. It encodes CASSAGLFSKYEQYF.